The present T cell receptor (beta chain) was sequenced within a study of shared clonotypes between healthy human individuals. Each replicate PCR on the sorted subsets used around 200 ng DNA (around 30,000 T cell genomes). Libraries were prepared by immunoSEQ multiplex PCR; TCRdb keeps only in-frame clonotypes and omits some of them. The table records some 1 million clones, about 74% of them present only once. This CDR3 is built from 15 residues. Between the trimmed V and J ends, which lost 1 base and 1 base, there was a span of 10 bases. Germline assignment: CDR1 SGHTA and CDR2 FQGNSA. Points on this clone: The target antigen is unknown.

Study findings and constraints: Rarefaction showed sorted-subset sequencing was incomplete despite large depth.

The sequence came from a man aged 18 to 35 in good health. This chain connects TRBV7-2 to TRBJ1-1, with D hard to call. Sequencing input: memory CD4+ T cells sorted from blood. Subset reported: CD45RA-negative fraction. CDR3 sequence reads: CASSLDLLRNTEAFF. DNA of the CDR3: TGTGCCAGCAGCTTAGATCTCTTGAGGAACACTGAAGCTTTCTTT.